Sequencing of this T cell receptor (beta chain) was carried out in a study of cytomegalovirus exposure and HLA in healthy donors. The donors were in the approximately 120-subject validation cohort, distinct from the approximately 670-subject first cohort. Study conclusions and caveats: In vitro experiments confirmed that three CMV-associated chains were specific for CMV antigens. According to the study, around 150 TCR beta chains were cytomegalovirus-associated. The classifier reportedly diagnosed cytomegalovirus status with high specificity and sensitivity.

Only in-frame clones appear in the TCRdb table, and some are missing; sequencing was by immunoSEQ multiplex PCR. Of tens of thousands of clones listed, roughly 94% are singletons. Germline CDR1 reads LNHDA; CDR2 reads SQIVND (reference sequence). V gave up 1 base and J gave up 5 bases; unmatched junction bases: 4. The CDR3 sequence is 14 residues long. As regards this clone: Its matching antigen is unknown.

This TCR came from a young man in good health and CMV-seropositive. The source material was PBMCs. This sequence joins TRBV19 and TRBJ2-7; 8 positions agree with TRBD1. CDR3 nucleotide sequence: TGTGCCAGTAGTATAGGGACAGGGTATAACGAGCAGTACTTC. Its translation is CASSIGTGYNEQYF.